Reported below is one TCR beta chain. The sample belongs to a study of CD8 T cells in Susac syndrome. The length of the CDR3 is 11 residues. CDR1 and CDR2 from the germline V gene are SGHAT and FQNNGV. With 7 bases removed from V and 5 bases from J, the gap between germline ends came to 5 bases. Random-hexamer reverse transcription was applied to about 0.45 to 1 ug RNA. Amplification of TCR beta CDR3 spanned 54 Vbeta and 13 Jbeta via immunoSEQ multiplex PCR. TCRdb independently ran MiXCR on the immunoSEQ multiplex PCR reads; one entry per CDR3 protein. The table includes about 210,000 distinct CDR3 sequences, less than 95% detected once.

What was sequenced was CD4+ T cells from PBMCs. This rearrangement joins TRBV11-2 to TRBJ2-2; D remains unclear. This receptor was identified in a human donor with Susac syndrome. CDR3 sequence: CASTETGELFF. The CDR3 DNA reads as TGTGCCAGCACAGAGACCGGGGAGCTGTTTTTT.